These 2 T cell receptor beta chains were sequenced from one sample in a study of T cells in Graves' hyperthyroidism and ophthalmopathy. Researchers took RNA transcripts and amplified the TCR beta CDR3 regions from them. HTBI primers drove first-round RT-PCR of the TCR CDR3. TCRdb reanalysed the multiplex PCR reads using MiXCR and keeps one entry per CDR3 protein. The sample includes about 380,000 distinct CDR3 sequences, more than 11% of them seen just once. Specimen: blood. The receptors come from a woman aged 60-75 years with Graves' hyperthyroidism.

This clonotype was recorded many times. The CDR3 loop is CASSPRGGAETQYF. The DNA for the CDR3 is TGTGCCAGCAGCCCGAGGGGAGGTGCAGAGACCCAGTACTTC. The J gene is TRBJ2-5, the V gene TRBV9, with D perhaps matching TRBD2 (6 bases). Germline CDR1 SGDLS, CDR2 YYNGEE. Trimming took off 4 bases at V and 4 bases at J, with 14 bases between the two ends. This CDR3 is built from 14 residues.

This clonotype has only a few counts. The chain couples TRBV20-1 to TRBJ2-1; possible D gene TRBD2, 6 bases. Trimming removed 5 bases at V and 10 bases at J, with 15 bases between. This CDR3 spans 12 amino acids. Germline-derived CDR1 and CDR2 are DFQATT and SNEGSKA (reference sequence). Here the CDR3 DNA reads TGCAGTGCTCACCGGGGGAGTGGCGAGCAGTTCTTC. This encodes CSAHRGSGEQFF.